The entry that follows covers one T cell receptor (beta chain) sequence. Many counts were recorded for this clonotype. Which antigen it targets is not known. No much larger clone is present one base from it, and per-base qualities are unavailable. Amplification of TCR beta CDR3 regions was carried out from RNA transcripts. For the first round of RT-PCR on the TCR CDR3, the HTBI primer set was used together with the Qiagen OneStep RT-PCR kit. Libraries were constructed in a second round of multiplex PCR, after which size selection and purification were carried out. Sequencing of the libraries was done on an Illumina HiSeq2000 using paired-end 100 bp reads. The paper's data handling went like this. SOAPnuke was used to process the raw data, throwing out any read that contained adapters or uncalled bases, had a mean Phred below 15, or lacked an exact constant-primer or identifier match. COPE v1.2.5 was used to merge the high-quality paired reads, and each unique nucleotide sequence was defined as a clonotype. Clonotypes were aligned to IMGT TRBV, TRBD and TRBJ reference segments using MiTCR v1.1. Only V-J combinations with frequency above 0.0001, covering about 99% of repertoires, were analysed. A TCS score was defined as the ratio between F50 (clonal expansion) and ExV (chaos), using BLOSUM62-based TCRdist between CDR3 peptides within each V-J. Welch's t-statistics and random forest reduced 514 V-J features to about 12, which were used in a naive Bayes classifier (R e1071). TCRdb cleaned the public reads at Q25 with fastp, built clones with MiXCR and kept in-frame beta chains. Every CDR3 protein is listed once, alongside the most common genes and DNA of its rows. The V and J calls come from TCRdb's annotation, not from the publication. This sample gives approximately 400,000 distinct CDR3 sequences in total; 19% of them show up just once. In total, the top ten clones hold around 4% of the sample.

Looking up the germline V gene yields CDR1 MNHNS and CDR2 SASEGT. The CDR3 numbers 13 residues from cysteine through phenylalanine. Just CDR3 DNA is preserved here, 39 bases in frame from base 1. Relative to germline, V is missing 5 bases and J is missing 2 bases, with 1 base of the junction outside any gene match. These data originate in a study of T cells in Graves' hyperthyroidism and ophthalmopathy (dated by TCRdb to between 2019 and 2020). Regarding the complete study: Peripheral blood samples were taken at initial diagnosis, before any treatment was given. Once sampling was done, hyperthyroidism patients were given methimazole at a starting dose of 30 mg daily, whereas ophthalmopathy patients were given high-dose intravenous methylprednisolone. The roughly 99 discovery patients were divided at random into training and test sets in a 7:3 ratio. Prospective prediction of ophthalmopathy was tested in an independent validation cohort of 18 to 20 hyperthyroidism patients and roughly 16 patients who later progressed to ophthalmopathy. According to the paper, TCR Vbeta CDR3 sequencing was carried out on around 140 peripheral blood samples, which came from around 43 ophthalmopathy, approximately 78 hyperthyroidism and 17 progressor patients. A discovery cohort of about 96 patients, about 40 with Graves' ophthalmopathy and approximately 57 with stable Graves' hyperthyroidism, was used to find distinguishing TCR V-J signatures. The study also compared thyroid tissue and blood T-cell repertoires from about six Graves' hyperthyroidism patients.

The full study reports these points: Most expanded thyroid clonotypes (frequency above 0.001) were also detected in blood, a finding suggesting that blood repertoires may reflect thyroid immune responses. In validation, the model predicted progression to ophthalmopathy a median of about 5.9 months before onset, with roughly 70% sensitivity and 72.22% specificity. A 13 V-J signature model separated ophthalmopathy from stable hyperthyroidism, with around 91% sensitivity and approximately 81% specificity in cross-validation and 80%/75% in testing. Sample size was not statistically predetermined, and investigators were not blinded to group allocation.

Stable Graves' hyperthyroidism was defined as the absence of progression to ophthalmopathy over 18 months of follow-up. Hyperthyroidism patients were newly diagnosed, with disease duration under 2 months, and aged 18 to 65 years. Exclusion was applied to patients with uncontrolled infections, other autoimmune diseases, pregnancy or lactation. Clinical symptoms, serum thyroxine and TRAb, thyroid ultrasound, and orbital computed tomography formed the basis for the diagnoses. PBMCs were separated from roughly 10 ml of fresh peripheral blood using Ficoll-Paque density gradient centrifugation. Total RNA was extracted with Trizol reagent, and quality was checked on an Agilent 2100 Bioanalyzer.

The origin of this receptor is a woman between 18 and 29 years old with Graves' hyperthyroidism. What was sequenced was blood. This chain is built from TRBV6-1 and TRBJ1-2, with 8 bases in between that match TRBD1. The CDR3 region: CASSQGANYGYTF. The sequenced DNA: TGTGCCAGCAGTCAGGGGGCGAACTATGGCTACACCTTC.